This entry lists 17 T cell receptor beta chains sequenced from one sample in a study of PD-L1 blockade in urothelial cancer (dated 2017 in TCRdb). The method behind the library was the immunoSEQ multiplex PCR assay. Held by TCRdb, this immuneACCESS table contains in-frame sequences only and omits some clones. Under half of the omission traces to an unresolved V gene where checked; the cause of the rest is unknown. This sample has around 19,000 clones in its table, and 70% to 90% of those were observed once. Less than 4.5% of the sample is in the top ten clones. The sequences come from PBMCs, collected around atezolizumab (anti-PD-L1) treatment. These receptors all stem from a man aged 50-59 years with urothelial cancer.

The V call is TRBV5-1, the J call TRBJ1-1, with a tentative D call TRBD1 (5 bases). V was shortened by 4 bases and J by 1 base, with 17 bases between the two germline ends. This CDR3 contains 16 residues. Germline CDR1 reads SGHRS; CDR2 reads YFSETQ. CDR3 sequence reads: CASSLTPGLTNTEAFF. As DNA, the CDR3 is TGCGCCAGCAGCCTCACCCCGGGACTCACGAACACTGAAGCTTTCTTT.

J is TRBJ2-5 and V is TRBV28, with D possibly being TRBD2 (7 bases). The CDR3 runs to 14 residues. Germline V CDR1 and CDR2: MDHEN, SYDVKM. The V gene lost 7 bases and the J gene lost 3 bases, with 15 bases spanning the gap. Here the CDR3 DNA reads TGTGCCAGCAACCGCGGGGGCCAGAAAGAGACCCAGTACTTC. Protein product: CASNRGGQKETQYF.

This clone was observed a few times. The chain links TRBV11-2 to TRBJ2-7, with 7 bases matching TRBD2. With 2 bases clipped from V and 7 bases from J, the junction kept 5 bases outside the gene matches. Germline assignment: CDR1 SGHAT and CDR2 FQNNGV. This CDR3 region has 13 residues. The CDR3 DNA is TGTGCCAGCAGCTTATCGGGGGGTGGGGAGCAGTACTTC. It is translated as CASSLSGGGEQYF.

The chain carries TRBV6-1 and TRBJ2-1; possible D gene TRBD2, 5 bases. CDR3 length equals 15 residues. Germline lookup yields CDR1 MNHNS and CDR2 SASEGT. Trimming pared 6 bases from V and 4 bases from J, leaving 16 bases between. CDR3 sequence: CASRGLANLYNEQFF. The CDR3 coding sequence is TGTGCCAGCAGGGGTTTAGCGAACCTTTACAATGAGCAGTTCTTC.

This sequence joins TRBV18 and TRBJ1-3; D ambiguous. There are 17 residues in the CDR3. V lost 3 bases, J lost 0 bases, and 15 bases lay in between. Germline V gives CDR1 KGHSH, CDR2 LQKENI. The DNA for the CDR3 is TGTGCCAGCTCACCCTTCACCGGCGACTTCTCTGGAAACACCATATATTTT. Encoded protein: CASSPFTGDFSGNTIYF.

The chain links TRBV5-6 to TRBJ2-5; weak D call: TRBD1 (5 bases). CDR3 length: 15 residues. Germline CDR1 SGHDT, CDR2 YYEEEE. The V end was cut by 4 bases, the J end by 4 bases, with 17 bases between. DNA for the CDR3: TGTGCCAGCAGCCTGGCCATACAGGCAGGAGAGACCCAGTACTTC. Protein: CASSLAIQAGETQYF.

The rearrangement links TRBV4-3 to TRBJ1-2; 7 nucleotides agree with TRBD1. The CDR3 contains 16 residues. The V gene's germline CDR1 is LGHNA and CDR2 YSLEER. V shed 4 bases and J 6 bases; nucleotides not matched to a gene: 14. The CDR3 DNA sequence: TGCGCCAGCAGCCGCCAGGGGGGTAGCCCGCTGGATGGCTACACCTTC. The encoded protein is CASSRQGGSPLDGYTF.

The chain employs TRBV27 and TRBJ1-5; TRBD1 might be the D (5 bases). This CDR3 is built from 14 residues. The germline V gene has CDR1 MNHEY and CDR2 SMNVEV (reference sequence). The ends were cut back, 10 bases at V and 1 base at J, with 14 bases in the middle. In DNA, the CDR3 is TGTGCCAATGGGACTCGGGGGAGCAATCAGCCCCAGCATTTT. The encoded protein is CANGTRGSNQPQHF.

CDR3 DNA: TGTGCCAGCACCACCCTAAGGGACAGCTACGAGCAGTACTTC. Amino acids: CASTTLRDSYEQYF. This chain uses TRBV27 with TRBJ2-7, with TRBD1 matching over 7 bases. The CDR3 is 14 residues long. Losses at the gene ends were 7 bases for V and 3 bases for J; bases not matched to a gene: 9. Germline V gene data show CDR1 as MNHEY and CDR2 as SMNVEV (reference sequence).

The J gene is TRBJ1-2, the V gene TRBV27; a weak D match, TRBD1 (6 bases). Germline V gene sequence: CDR1 MNHEY, CDR2 SMNVEV (reference sequence). The CDR3 sequence is 14 residues long. Trimming removed 6 bases from V and 4 bases from J, with 15 bases in between. DNA for the CDR3: TGTGCCAGCAGAGTACAGGGTGGGGCCTATGGCTACACCTTC. Protein: CASRVQGGAYGYTF.

The chain employs TRBV14 and TRBJ2-3; 8 bases are shared with TRBD2. The CDR3 runs 18 residues. The germline CDR1 and CDR2 sequences are SGHDN and FVKESK. The ends lost 1 base at V and 6 bases at J; junction bases unmatched: 15. The CDR3 protein is CASSQVPFASGSQDTQYF. In DNA form, the CDR3 reads TGTGCCAGCAGCCAAGTTCCTTTTGCTAGCGGGTCCCAGGATACGCAGTATTTT.

This clone has only one observation. V gene TRBV15 combines with J gene TRBJ2-2, with a possible D match to TRBD1 (6 bases). Trimming took 5 bases from V and 0 from J, leaving 10 bases between them. Per the germline V gene, CDR1 is LNHNV and CDR2 is YYDKDF (reference sequence). This CDR3 is 15 amino acids long. The CDR3: CATSWDTTNTGELFF. The CDR3 DNA follows: TGTGCCACCAGCTGGGACACCACGAACACCGGGGAGCTGTTTTTT.

The chain links TRBV11-2 to TRBJ2-1; the D is unclear. The V end lost 5 bases, the J end lost 6 bases, and 11 bases lay between the germline ends. Per the germline V gene, CDR1 is SGHAT and CDR2 is FQNNGV. The CDR3 is made up of 13 amino acids. CDR3 coding DNA: TGTGCCAGCAGCCCCAACACGGGCAATGAGCAGTTCTTC. It is translated as CASSPNTGNEQFF.

This sequence joins TRBV9 and TRBJ1-2; D gene ambiguous. V lost 0 bases and J lost 0, with 9 bases in between. The CDR3 length is 15 residues. Per germline, CDR1 SGDLS and CDR2 YYNGEE. This CDR3 reads CASSVDGSTNYGYTF. For the CDR3, the DNA is TGTGCCAGCAGCGTAGATGGGAGCACTAACTATGGCTACACCTTC.

CDR3 sequence (DNA): TGTGCCAGCAGGCCAAAGCGCATTGGGGGGACCCAAGAGACCCAGTACTTC. Amino acids: CASRPKRIGGTQETQYF. The chain has TRBV27 and TRBJ2-5; D possibly corresponds to TRBD2 (6 bases). V was trimmed by 6 bases and J by 1 base, leaving 21 bases between them. The CDR3 sequence is 17 residues long. Per germline, CDR1 MNHEY and CDR2 SMNVEV (reference sequence).

The chain uses TRBV7-9 and TRBJ2-5, with 7 bases lining up with TRBD1. CDR3 size: 15 residues. Trimming took 5 bases from V and 4 from J; bases not matched to a gene: 10. Germline V lookup: CDR1 SEHNR, CDR2 FQNEAQ (reference sequence). The CDR3 DNA reads as TGTGCCAGCAGCCCCCCGAGGGGGCAGGGAGAGACCCAGTACTTC. Amino acids: CASSPPRGQGETQYF.

The rearrangement links TRBV6-7 to TRBJ2-7, with D possibly matching TRBD2 (5 bases). TRBV6-7 has ORF status, its function being uncertain. V lost 2 bases and J lost 2, with 13 bases in between. There are 15 residues in the CDR3. The DNA for the CDR3 is TGTGCCAGCAGTTACGGACGGGGAACTACCTACGAGCAGTACTTC. This sequence encodes CASSYGRGTTYEQYF.